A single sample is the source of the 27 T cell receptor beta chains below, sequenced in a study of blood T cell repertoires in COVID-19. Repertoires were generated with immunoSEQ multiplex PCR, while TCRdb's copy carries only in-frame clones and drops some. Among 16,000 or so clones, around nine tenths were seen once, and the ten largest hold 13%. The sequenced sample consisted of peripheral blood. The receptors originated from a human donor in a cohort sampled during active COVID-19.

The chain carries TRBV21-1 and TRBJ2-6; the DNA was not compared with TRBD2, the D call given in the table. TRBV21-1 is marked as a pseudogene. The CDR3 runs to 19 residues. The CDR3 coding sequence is TGTGCCAGCAGCTCCCGTCCGCTAGCGGGGATCTCTGGGGCCAACGTCCTGACTTTC. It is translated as CASSSRPLAGISGANVLTF.

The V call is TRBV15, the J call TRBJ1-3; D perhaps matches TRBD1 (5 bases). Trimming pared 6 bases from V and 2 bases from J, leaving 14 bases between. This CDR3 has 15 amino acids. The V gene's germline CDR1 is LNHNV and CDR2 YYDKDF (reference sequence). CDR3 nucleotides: TGTGCCACCAGTAACGGGTGGGGGGCTGGAAACACCATATATTTT. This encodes CATSNGWGAGNTIYF.

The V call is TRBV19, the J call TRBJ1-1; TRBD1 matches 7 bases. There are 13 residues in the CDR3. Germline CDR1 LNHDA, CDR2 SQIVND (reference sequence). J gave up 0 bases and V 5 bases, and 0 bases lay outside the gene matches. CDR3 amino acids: CASSDRVNTEAFF. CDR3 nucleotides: TGTGCCAGTAGTGACAGGGTGAACACTGAAGCTTTCTTT.

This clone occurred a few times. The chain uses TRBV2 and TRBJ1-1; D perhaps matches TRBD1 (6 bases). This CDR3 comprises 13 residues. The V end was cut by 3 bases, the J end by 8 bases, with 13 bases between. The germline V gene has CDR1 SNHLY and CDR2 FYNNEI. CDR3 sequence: CASSESWQGEAFF. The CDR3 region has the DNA TGTGCCAGCAGTGAGAGTTGGCAGGGGGAAGCTTTCTTT.

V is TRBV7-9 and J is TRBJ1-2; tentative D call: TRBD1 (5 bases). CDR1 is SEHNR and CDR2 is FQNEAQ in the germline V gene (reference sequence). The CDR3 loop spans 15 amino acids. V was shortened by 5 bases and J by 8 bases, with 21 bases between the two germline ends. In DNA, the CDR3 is TGTGCCAGCAGCCCACGGGACTCCATCACGGGGGGCTACACCTTC. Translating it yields CASSPRDSITGGYTF.

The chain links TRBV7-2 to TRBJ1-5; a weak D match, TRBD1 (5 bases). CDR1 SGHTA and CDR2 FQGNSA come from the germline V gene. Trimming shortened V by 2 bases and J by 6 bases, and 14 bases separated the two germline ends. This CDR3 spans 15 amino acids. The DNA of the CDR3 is TGTGCCAGCAGCTTAAGGGCAGGGTGGAGTCAGCCCCAGCATTTT. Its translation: CASSLRAGWSQPQHF.

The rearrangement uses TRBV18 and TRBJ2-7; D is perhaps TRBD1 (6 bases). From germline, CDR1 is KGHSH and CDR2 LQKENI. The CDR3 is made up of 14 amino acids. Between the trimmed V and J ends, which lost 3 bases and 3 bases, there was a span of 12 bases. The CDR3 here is CASSPVQGIYEQYF. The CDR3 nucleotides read TGTGCCAGCTCACCCGTACAGGGAATCTACGAGCAGTACTTC. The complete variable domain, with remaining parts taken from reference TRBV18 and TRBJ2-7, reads NAGVMQNPRHLVRRRGQEARLRCSPMKGHSHVYWYRQLPEEGLKFMVYLQKENIIDESGMPKERFSAEFPKEGPSILRIQQVVRGDSAAYFCASSPVQGIYEQYFGPGTRLTVT.

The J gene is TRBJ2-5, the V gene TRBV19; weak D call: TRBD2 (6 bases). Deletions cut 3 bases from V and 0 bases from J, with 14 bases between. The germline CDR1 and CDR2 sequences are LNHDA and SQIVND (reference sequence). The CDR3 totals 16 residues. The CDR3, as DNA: TGTGCCAGTAGTATTCGGGGCGGGGAGTACCAAGAGACCCAGTACTTC. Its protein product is CASSIRGGEYQETQYF.

The CDR3 spells CASSERGTTDTQYF. The CDR3 region has the DNA TGTGCCAGCAGCGAGCGGGGGACCACAGATACGCAGTATTTT. The gene calls are TRBV9 and TRBJ2-3; TRBD2 agrees at 8 bases. CDR1 and CDR2 (germline): SGDLS, YYNGEE. With V trimmed by 3 bases and J by 2 bases, 2 bases remained unmatched. The CDR3 has 14 residues. The full variable domain, in which reference TRBV9 and TRBJ2-3 provide the parts outside the CDR3, is DSGVTQTPKHLITATGQRVTLRCSPRSGDLSVYWYQQSLDQGLQFLIQYYNGEERAKGNILERFSAQQFPDLHSELNLSSLELGDSALYFCASSERGTTDTQYFGPGTRLTVL.

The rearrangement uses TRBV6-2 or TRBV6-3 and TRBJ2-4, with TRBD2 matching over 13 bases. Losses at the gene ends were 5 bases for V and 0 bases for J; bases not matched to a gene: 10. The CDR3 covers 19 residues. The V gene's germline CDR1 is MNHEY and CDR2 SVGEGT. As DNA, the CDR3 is TGTGCCAGCAGTCCCAGACTAGCGGGGGGTATCCTAGCCAAAAACATTCAGTACTTC. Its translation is CASSPRLAGGILAKNIQYF.

CDR3 DNA: TGTGCCACCAAGTTTAGTACGGACACTGAAGCTTTCTTT. Protein sequence: CATKFSTDTEAFF. The V gene is TRBV6-5, the J gene TRBJ1-1; D remains ambiguous. From germline, CDR1 is MNHEY and CDR2 SVGAGI. Trimming shortened V by 10 bases and J by 3 bases, and 15 bases separated the two germline ends. There are 13 residues in the CDR3.

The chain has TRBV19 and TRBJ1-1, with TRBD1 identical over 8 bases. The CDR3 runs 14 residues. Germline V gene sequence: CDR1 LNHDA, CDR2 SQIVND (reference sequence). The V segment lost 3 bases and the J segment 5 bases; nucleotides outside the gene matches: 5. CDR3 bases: TGTGCCAGTAGTATGCAGGGGGCGCGGACTGAAGCTTTCTTT. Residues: CASSMQGARTEAFF.

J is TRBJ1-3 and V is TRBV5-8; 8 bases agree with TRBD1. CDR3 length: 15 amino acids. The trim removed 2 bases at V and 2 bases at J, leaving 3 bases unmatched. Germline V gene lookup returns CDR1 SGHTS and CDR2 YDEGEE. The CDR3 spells CASSLGQGAGNTIYF. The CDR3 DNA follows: TGTGCCAGCAGCTTAGGACAGGGCGCTGGAAACACCATATATTTT.

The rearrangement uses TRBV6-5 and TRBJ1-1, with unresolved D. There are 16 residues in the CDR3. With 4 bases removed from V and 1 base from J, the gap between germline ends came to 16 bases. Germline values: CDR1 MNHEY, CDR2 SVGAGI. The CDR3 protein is CASSSPPGRGNTEAFF. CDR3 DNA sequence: TGTGCCAGCAGTTCTCCGCCCGGACGGGGGAACACTGAAGCTTTCTTT.

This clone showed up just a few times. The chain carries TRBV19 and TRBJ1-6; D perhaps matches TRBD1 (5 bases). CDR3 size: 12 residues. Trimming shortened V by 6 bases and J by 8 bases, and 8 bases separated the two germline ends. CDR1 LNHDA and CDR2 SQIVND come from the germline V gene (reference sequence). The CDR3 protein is CASREGYSPLHF. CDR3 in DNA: TGTGCCAGTAGGGAGGGGTATTCACCCCTCCACTTT.

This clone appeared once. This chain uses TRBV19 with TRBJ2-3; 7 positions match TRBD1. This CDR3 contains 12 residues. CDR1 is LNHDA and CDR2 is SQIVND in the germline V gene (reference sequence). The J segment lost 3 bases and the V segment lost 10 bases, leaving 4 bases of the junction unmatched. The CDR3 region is CATADRTDTQYF. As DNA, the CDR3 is TGTGCCACTGCGGACAGGACAGATACGCAGTATTTT.

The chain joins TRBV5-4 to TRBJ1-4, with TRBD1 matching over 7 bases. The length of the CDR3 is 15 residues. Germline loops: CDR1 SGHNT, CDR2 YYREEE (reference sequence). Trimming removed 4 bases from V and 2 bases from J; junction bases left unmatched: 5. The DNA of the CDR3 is TGTGCCAGCAGCCCCGACAGGGCCACTAATGAAAAACTGTTTTTT. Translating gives CASSPDRATNEKLFF.

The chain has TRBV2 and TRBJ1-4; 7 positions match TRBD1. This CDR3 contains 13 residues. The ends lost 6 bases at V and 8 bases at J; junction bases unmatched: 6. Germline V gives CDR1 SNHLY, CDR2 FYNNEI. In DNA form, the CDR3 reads TGTGCCAGCAGCTCGGGACAGATGGAAAAACTGTTTTTT. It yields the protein CASSSGQMEKLFF. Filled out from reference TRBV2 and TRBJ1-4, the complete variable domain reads EPEVTQTPSHQVTQMGQEVILRCVPISNHLYFYWYRQILGQKVEFLVSFYNNEISEKSEIFDDQFSVERPDGSNFTLKIRSTKLEDSAMYFCASSSGQMEKLFFGSGTQLSVL.

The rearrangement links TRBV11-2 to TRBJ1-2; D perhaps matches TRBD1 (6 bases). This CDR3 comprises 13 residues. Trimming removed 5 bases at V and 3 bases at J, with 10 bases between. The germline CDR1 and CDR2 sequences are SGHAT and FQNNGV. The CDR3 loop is CASSPGHYYGYTF. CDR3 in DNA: TGTGCCAGCAGCCCGGGACATTACTATGGCTACACCTTC.

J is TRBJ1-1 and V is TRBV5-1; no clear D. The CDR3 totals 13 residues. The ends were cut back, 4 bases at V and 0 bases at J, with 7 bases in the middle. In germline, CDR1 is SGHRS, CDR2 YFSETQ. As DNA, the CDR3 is TGCGCCAGCAGCCTAACCTTGAACACTGAAGCTTTCTTT. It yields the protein CASSLTLNTEAFF.

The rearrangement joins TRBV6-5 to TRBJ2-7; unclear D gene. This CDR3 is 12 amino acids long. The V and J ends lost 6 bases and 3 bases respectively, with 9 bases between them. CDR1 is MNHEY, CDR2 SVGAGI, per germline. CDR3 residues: CASSNYNYEQYF. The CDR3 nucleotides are TGTGCCAGCAGCAACTACAACTACGAGCAGTACTTC.

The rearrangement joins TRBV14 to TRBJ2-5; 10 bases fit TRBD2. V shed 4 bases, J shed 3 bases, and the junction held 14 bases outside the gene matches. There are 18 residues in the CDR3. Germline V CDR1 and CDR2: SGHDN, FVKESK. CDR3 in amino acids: CASSLSLQLAGIKETQYF. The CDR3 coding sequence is TGTGCCAGCAGCCTATCTCTCCAACTAGCGGGGATTAAAGAGACCCAGTACTTC. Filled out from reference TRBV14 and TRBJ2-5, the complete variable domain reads EAGVTQFPSHSVIEKGQTVTLRCDPISGHDNLYWYRRVMGKEIKFLLHFVKESKQDESGMPNNRFLAERTGGTYSTLKVQPAELEDSGVYFCASSLSLQLAGIKETQYFGPGTRLLVL.

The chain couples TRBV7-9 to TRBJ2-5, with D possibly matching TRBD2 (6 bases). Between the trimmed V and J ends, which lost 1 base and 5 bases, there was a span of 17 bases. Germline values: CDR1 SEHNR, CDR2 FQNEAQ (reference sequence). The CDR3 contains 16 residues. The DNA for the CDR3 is TGTGCCAGCAGCTTAGGTAGGGGACTCCTCGGGGAGACCCAGTACTTC. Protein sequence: CASSLGRGLLGETQYF.

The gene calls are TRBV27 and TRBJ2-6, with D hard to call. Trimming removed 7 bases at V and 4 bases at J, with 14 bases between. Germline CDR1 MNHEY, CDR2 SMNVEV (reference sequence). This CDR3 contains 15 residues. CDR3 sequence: CASTNRLAGANVLTF. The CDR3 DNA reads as TGTGCCAGCACCAATCGGTTAGCCGGGGCCAACGTCCTGACTTTC.

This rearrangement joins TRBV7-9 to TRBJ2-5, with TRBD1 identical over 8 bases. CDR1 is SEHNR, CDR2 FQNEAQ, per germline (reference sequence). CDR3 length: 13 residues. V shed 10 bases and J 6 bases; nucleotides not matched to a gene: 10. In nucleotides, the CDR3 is TGTGCCACCCTGGGGGCAGGGGGCCAGACCCAGTACTTC. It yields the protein CATLGAGGQTQYF.

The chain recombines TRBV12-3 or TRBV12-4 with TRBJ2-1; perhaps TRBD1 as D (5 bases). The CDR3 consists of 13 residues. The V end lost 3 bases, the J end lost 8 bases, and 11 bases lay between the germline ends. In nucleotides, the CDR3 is TGTGCCAGCAGTTTTCAGGGCGGCGATGAGCAGTTCTTC. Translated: CASSFQGGDEQFF.

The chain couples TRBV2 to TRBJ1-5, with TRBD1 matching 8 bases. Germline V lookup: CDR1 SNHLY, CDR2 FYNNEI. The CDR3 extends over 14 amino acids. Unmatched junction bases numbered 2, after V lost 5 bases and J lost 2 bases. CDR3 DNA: TGTGCCAGCAGTTTGACAGGGGGCAATCAGCCCCAGCATTTT. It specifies CASSLTGGNQPQHF.